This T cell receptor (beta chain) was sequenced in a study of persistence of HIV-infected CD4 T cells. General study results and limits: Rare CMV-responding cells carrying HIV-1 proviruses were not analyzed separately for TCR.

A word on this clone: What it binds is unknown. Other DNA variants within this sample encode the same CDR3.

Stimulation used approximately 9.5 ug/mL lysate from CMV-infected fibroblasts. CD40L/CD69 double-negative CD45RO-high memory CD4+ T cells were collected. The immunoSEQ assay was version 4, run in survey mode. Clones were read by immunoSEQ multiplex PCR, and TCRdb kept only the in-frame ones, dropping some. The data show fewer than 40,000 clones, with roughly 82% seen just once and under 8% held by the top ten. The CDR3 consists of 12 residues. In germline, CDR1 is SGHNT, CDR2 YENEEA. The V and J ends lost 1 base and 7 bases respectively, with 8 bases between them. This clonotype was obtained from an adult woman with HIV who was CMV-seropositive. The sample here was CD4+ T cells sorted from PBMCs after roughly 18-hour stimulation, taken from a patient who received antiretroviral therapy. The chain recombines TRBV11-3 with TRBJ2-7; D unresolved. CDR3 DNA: TGTGCCAGCAGCTTAGTTTTAGGGGAGCAGTACTTC. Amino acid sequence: CASSLVLGEQYF.